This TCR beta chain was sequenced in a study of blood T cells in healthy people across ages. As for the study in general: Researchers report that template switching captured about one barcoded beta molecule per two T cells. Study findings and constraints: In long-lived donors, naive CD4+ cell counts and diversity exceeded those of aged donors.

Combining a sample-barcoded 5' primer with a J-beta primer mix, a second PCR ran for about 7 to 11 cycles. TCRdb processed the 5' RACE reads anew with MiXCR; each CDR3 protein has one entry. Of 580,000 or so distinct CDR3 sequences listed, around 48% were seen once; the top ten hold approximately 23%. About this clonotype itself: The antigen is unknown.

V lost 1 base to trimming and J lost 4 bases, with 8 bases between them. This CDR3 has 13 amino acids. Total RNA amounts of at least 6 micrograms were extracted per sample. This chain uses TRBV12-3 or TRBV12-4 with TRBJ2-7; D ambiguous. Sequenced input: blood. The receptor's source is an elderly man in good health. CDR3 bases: TGTGCCAGCAGTTTAGTCCAGCGTTACGAGCAGTACTTC. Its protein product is CASSLVQRYEQYF.